The 23 T cell receptor beta chains below were found in one sample sequenced in a study of beta chain features in type 1 diabetes. As every portion of the isolated RNA was reverse transcribed, the sequencing read expressed TCRB transcripts. Profiled with immunoSEQ multiplex PCR; TCRdb holds only in-frame clones, not every one. The sample has around 350,000 clones; over 9.5% are singletons. Sequencing was performed on naive CD4+ T cells from blood. Receptor source: a man between 18 and 29 years old in good health.

This clone was detected a few times. The chain couples TRBV28 to TRBJ2-1, with 12 positions matching TRBD2. Per the germline V gene, CDR1 is MDHEN and CDR2 is SYDVKM. V shed 9 bases and J 4 bases; nucleotides not matched to a gene: 13. This CDR3 is built from 17 residues. CDR3 protein: CASNRLAGVGNYNEQFF. In nucleotides, the CDR3 is TGTGCCAGTAACCGACTAGCGGGAGTAGGGAATTACAATGAGCAGTTCTTC.

This clone was observed a handful of times. The chain recombines TRBV19 with TRBJ2-4; perhaps TRBD1 as D (6 bases). The CDR3 consists of 12 residues. Trimming took off 0 bases at V and 12 bases at J, with 9 bases between the two ends. Germline values: CDR1 LNHDA, CDR2 SQIVND (reference sequence). The CDR3: CASSIEGHGQYF. Written as DNA, the CDR3 is TGTGCCAGTAGTATAGAGGGACATGGTCAGTACTTC.

This clone was seen more than once but under ten times. V gene TRBV30 combines with J gene TRBJ1-5; D is undetermined. CDR3 length: 13 residues. The germline V gene encodes CDR1 GTSNPN and CDR2 SVGIG (reference sequence). The V end lost 2 bases, the J end lost 3 bases, and 8 bases lay between the germline ends. The CDR3 region has the DNA TGTGCCTGGAGTCTCCAGTACAATCAGCCCCAGCATTTT. This codes for CAWSLQYNQPQHF.

This sequence joins TRBV5-1 and TRBJ2-1; maybe TRBD2 (6 bases). Germline CDR1 is SGHRS and CDR2 is YFSETQ. The length of the CDR3 is 14 residues. The V end was cut by 0 bases, the J end by 6 bases, with 10 bases between. The CDR3 nucleotides read TGCGCCAGCAGCTTGGGTCAGGAGGGCAATGAGCAGTTCTTC. It yields the protein CASSLGQEGNEQFF.

The chain couples TRBV30 to TRBJ1-5; D is possibly TRBD1 (5 bases). The germline CDR1 and CDR2 sequences are GTSNPN and SVGIG (reference sequence). The ends were cut back, 2 bases at V and 7 bases at J, with 15 bases in the middle. The CDR3 loop spans 14 amino acids. CDR3 nucleotides: TGTGCCTGGAGTTTAGGGGTAATTTTCCAGCCCCAGCATTTT. It specifies CAWSLGVIFQPQHF.

This clone was recorded a few times. V usage is TRBV14 and J usage is TRBJ1-2; no clear D. The germline gives CDR1 SGHDN, CDR2 FVKESK. V lost 4 bases and J 6 bases, leaving 15 bases between the germline ends. The CDR3 is 14 residues long. The CDR3 is CASSPLQVVNGYTF. CDR3 coding DNA: TGTGCCAGCAGCCCCCTCCAGGTGGTAAATGGCTACACCTTC.

This clone has just a few counts. This chain connects TRBV28 to TRBJ2-5; tentative D call: TRBD1 (5 bases). V lost 3 bases and J 4 bases, leaving 12 bases between the germline ends. The CDR3 spans 14 residues. Germline V gene sequence: CDR1 MDHEN, CDR2 SYDVKM. Here the CDR3 reads CASSFLGPSETQYF. The CDR3 region has the DNA TGTGCCAGCAGTTTTTTGGGGCCGTCAGAGACCCAGTACTTC.

This clone turned up a few times. The chain combines TRBV11-2 with TRBJ2-1; 10 nucleotides agree with TRBD2. Per the germline V gene, CDR1 is SGHAT and CDR2 is FQNNGV. The CDR3 totals 16 residues. The trim removed 1 base at V and 9 bases at J, leaving 9 bases unmatched. The CDR3: CASSLVVAGGLGEQFF. In nucleotides, the CDR3 is TGTGCCAGCAGCTTAGTTGTAGCGGGAGGCCTTGGTGAGCAGTTCTTC.

This clone was counted between two and nine times. The rearrangement links TRBV4-2 to TRBJ2-1, with D possibly matching TRBD1 (5 bases). The CDR3 length is 15 residues. Germline-derived CDR1 and CDR2 are LGHNA and YNFKEQ. V gave up 3 bases and J gave up 4 bases, with 13 bases separating them. The CDR3 bases are TGTGCCAGCAGCCAGACCTCAGGGCCTTACAATGAGCAGTTCTTC. Residues: CASSQTSGPYNEQFF.

This chain uses TRBV5-1 with TRBJ2-5, with TRBD1 as a possible D gene (5 bases). Germline loops: CDR1 SGHRS, CDR2 YFSETQ. Trimming shortened V by 5 bases and J by 5 bases, and 16 bases separated the two germline ends. The CDR3 length is 14 residues. The CDR3 bases are TGCGCCAGCAGAGTCGTGGCAGGGATGGAGACCCAGTACTTC. Protein: CASRVVAGMETQYF.

This clone was detected only a few times. DNA of the CDR3: TGTGCCAGCAGCGCCAGGGGGACAGAAGAAGCTTTCTTT. Its translation is CASSARGTEEAFF. The chain has TRBV9 and TRBJ1-1; 7 bases are a match to TRBD1. J was trimmed by 8 bases and V by 3 bases; bases with no gene match: 7. Germline-derived CDR1 and CDR2 are SGDLS and YYNGEE. There are 13 residues in the CDR3.

This clone turned up a few times. This chain uses TRBV2 with TRBJ2-3, with 8 bases identical to TRBD2. Germline loops: CDR1 SNHLY, CDR2 FYNNEI. After removal of 1 base from V and 5 bases from J, the junction contained 5 bases not matched to a gene. The CDR3 has 15 residues. This CDR3 is CASSEEAGRGDTQYF. Written as DNA, the CDR3 is TGTGCCAGCAGTGAAGAGGCCGGGAGGGGAGATACGCAGTATTTT.

This clone has only a few counts. This rearrangement joins TRBV5-4 to TRBJ2-3, with TRBD2 matching over 10 bases. Per germline, CDR1 SGHNT and CDR2 YYREEE (reference sequence). Trimming at V came to 4 bases and at J to 2 bases, leaving 16 bases not matched to a gene. CDR3 length: 19 amino acids. CDR3 region: CASSHGSSWLAGVTDTQYF. CDR3 coding DNA: TGTGCCAGCAGCCATGGGAGCAGTTGGCTAGCGGGGGTCACAGATACGCAGTATTTT.

The rearrangement links TRBV15 to TRBJ1-3, with a tentative D call TRBD1 (5 bases). With 2 bases removed from V and 2 bases from J, the gap between germline ends came to 13 bases. The CDR3 sequence is 16 residues long. CDR1 is LNHNV and CDR2 is YYDKDF in the germline V gene (reference sequence). DNA of the CDR3: TGTGCCACCAGCAGACTTTACCCAGGGACTGGAAACACCATATATTTT. Its protein product is CATSRLYPGTGNTIYF.

CDR3 amino acids: CASSSLPGQGYSYEQYF. CDR3 nucleotides: TGTGCCAGCAGCTCCCTACCGGGACAGGGATACTCCTACGAGCAGTACTTC. J is TRBJ2-7 and V is TRBV7-2; 9 bases are shared with TRBD1. Trimming cost V 4 bases and J 0 bases; bases outside gene matches: 10. From germline, CDR1 is SGHTA and CDR2 FQGNSA. CDR3 length: 17 amino acids.

The rearrangement joins TRBV4-1 to TRBJ2-5, with D uncertain. There are 13 residues in the CDR3. Germline lookup yields CDR1 MGHRA and CDR2 YSYEKL. With 5 bases removed from V and 3 bases from J, the gap between germline ends came to 10 bases. CDR3 sequence (DNA): TGCGCCAGCAGCATCCTAGTCAAAGAGACCCAGTACTTC. Translation gives CASSILVKETQYF.

J is TRBJ2-7 and V is TRBV7-2, with D perhaps matching TRBD1 (6 bases). V lost 5 bases to trimming and J lost 7 bases, with 12 bases between them. The CDR3 contains 12 residues. CDR1 and CDR2 from the germline V gene are SGHTA and FQGNSA. The CDR3: CASSLPRGEQYF. CDR3 coding DNA: TGTGCCAGCAGCCTACCGAGGGGGGAGCAGTACTTC.

The V call is TRBV19, the J call TRBJ2-7, with 9 bases lining up with TRBD2. The CDR3 loop spans 13 amino acids. V was pared by 4 bases and J by 5 bases, with 3 bases of the junction left unmatched. The germline V gene has CDR1 LNHDA and CDR2 SQIVND (reference sequence). DNA for the CDR3: TGTGCCAGTAGTACCGCGGGGGGGGACGAGCAGTACTTC. Protein: CASSTAGGDEQYF.

The table lists this clone with a few counts. The V gene is TRBV9, the J gene TRBJ2-5; D not certain. V dropped 0 bases and J dropped 5 bases, with 14 bases sitting between them. Germline CDR1 is SGDLS and CDR2 is YYNGEE. CDR3 length: 15 residues. CDR3 in amino acids: CASSVDRGGGETQYF. CDR3 nucleotide sequence: TGTGCCAGCAGCGTAGACCGTGGCGGCGGCGAGACCCAGTACTTC.

This clone was seen a handful of times. The chain combines TRBV6-5 with TRBJ2-7, with TRBD1 matching 9 bases. Germline CDR1 reads MNHEY; CDR2 reads SVGAGI. Germline trimming cut 4 bases from V and 0 bases from J; bases unmatched to any gene: 4. CDR3 length: 15 amino acids. The CDR3 sequence is CASSFRDRDSYEQYF. CDR3 bases: TGTGCCAGCAGTTTCCGGGACAGGGACTCCTACGAGCAGTACTTC.

The gene calls are TRBV7-9 and TRBJ1-1; TRBD1 matches at 7 bases. Germline V lookup: CDR1 SEHNR, CDR2 FQNEAQ (reference sequence). There are 17 residues in the CDR3. J was trimmed by 0 bases and V by 4 bases; bases with no gene match: 11. CDR3 sequence reads: CASSSGRTGIMNTEAFF. CDR3 DNA: TGTGCCAGCAGCTCAGGAAGGACAGGAATAATGAACACTGAAGCTTTCTTT. Full variable domain (missing parts from reference TRBV7-9 and TRBJ1-1): DTGVSQNPRHKITKRGQNVTFRCDPISEHNRLYWYRQTLGQGPEFLTYFQNEAQLEKSRLLSDRFSAERPKGSFSTLEIQRTEQGDSAMYLCASSSGRTGIMNTEAFFGQGTRLTVV.

The V call is TRBV28, the J call TRBJ2-1; D is possibly TRBD2 (6 bases). The V end lost 1 base, the J end lost 9 bases, and 10 bases lay between the germline ends. CDR1 MDHEN and CDR2 SYDVKM come from the germline V gene. The CDR3 is 13 residues long. The CDR3 sequence is CASSLSRRGEQFF. The CDR3 coding sequence is TGTGCCAGCAGTTTATCGAGGCGGGGTGAGCAGTTCTTC.

Ten or more counts support this clone. This chain connects TRBV30 to TRBJ1-6, with no clear D. Germline V lookup: CDR1 GTSNPN, CDR2 SVGIG (reference sequence). Between the trimmed V and J ends, which lost 5 bases and 9 bases, there was a span of 14 bases. The CDR3 runs 13 residues. CDR3 bases: TGTGCCTGGGGGAATTCGGAGGCTTCACCCCTCCACTTT. This sequence encodes CAWGNSEASPLHF.